What follows are 29 T cell receptor beta chains derived from one specimen sequenced in a study of blood T cell repertoires in COVID-19. Sequenced by immunoSEQ multiplex PCR; TCRdb stores in-frame clones only, minus some. The profile shows around 220,000 clones, more than 75% of them singletons. The sample consisted of peripheral blood. The receptors were gathered from a man in his forties or fifties with active or convalescent COVID-19.

The chain joins TRBV10-2 to TRBJ1-2, with unresolved D. The CDR3 totals 13 residues. Germline V gene data show CDR1 as WSHSY and CDR2 as SAAADI. Trimming shortened V by 0 bases and J by 5 bases, and 7 bases separated the two germline ends. Here the CDR3 DNA reads TGCGCCAGCAGTGAGTCGGGAGAATATGGCTACACCTTC. This gives the protein CASSESGEYGYTF.

With regard to this clone: Other DNA sequences in this sample translate to the same CDR3. The V gene is TRBV27, the J gene TRBJ2-7; 8 bases are a match to TRBD1. The CDR3 consists of 13 residues. V trimming: 6 bases; J trimming: 4 bases; junction bases outside the gene matches: 5. The V gene's germline CDR1 is MNHEY and CDR2 SMNVEV (reference sequence). The CDR3 sequence is CASSPGGGYEQYF. The CDR3, as DNA: TGTGCCAGCAGCCCAGGGGGCGGATACGAGCAGTACTTC.

The J gene is TRBJ2-5, the V gene TRBV29-1; tentative D call: TRBD1 (5 bases). The CDR3 loop spans 14 amino acids. Germline loops: CDR1 SQVTM, CDR2 ANQGSEA. The V end was cut by 4 bases, the J end by 9 bases, with 21 bases between. CDR3 coding DNA: TGCAGCGTTGTGGGCCAGGGTCCCGGTGGGTCCCAGTACTTC. This encodes CSVVGQGPGGSQYF. The entire variable domain, with the rest obtained from reference TRBV29-1 and TRBJ2-5, is as follows: SAVISQKPSRDICQRGTSLTIQCQVDSQVTMMFWYRQQPGQSLTLIATANQGSEATYESGFVIDKFPISRPNLTFSTLTVSNMSPEDSSIYLCSVVGQGPGGSQYFGPGTRLLVL.

V is TRBV4-1 and J is TRBJ1-3; D is undetermined. CDR1 and CDR2 from the germline V gene are MGHRA and YSYEKL. The V gene lost 6 bases and the J gene lost 3 bases, with 12 bases spanning the gap. The CDR3 is 14 amino acids. In DNA form, the CDR3 reads TGCGCCAGCAGTCACCGGAGCGATGGAAACACCATATATTTT. Amino acids: CASSHRSDGNTIYF.

The chain carries TRBV28 and TRBJ2-1; D is perhaps TRBD1 (6 bases). CDR1 and CDR2 (germline): MDHEN, SYDVKM. The CDR3 consists of 13 residues. Trimming removed 7 bases at V and 4 bases at J, with 11 bases between. CDR3 in DNA: TGTGCCAGCATAAGGGGGAATTACAATGAGCAGTTCTTC. It translates to CASIRGNYNEQFF.

This clone was seen a single time. The chain recombines TRBV19 with TRBJ1-5; D unclear. In germline, CDR1 is LNHDA, CDR2 SQIVND (reference sequence). CDR3 size: 15 residues. Trimming cost V 3 bases and J 0 bases, with 9 bases left between them. The CDR3 nucleotides are TGTGCCAGTAGTATCGCACAGATTAGCAATCAGCCCCAGCATTTT. It yields the protein CASSIAQISNQPQHF.

The chain recombines TRBV14 with TRBJ2-5; D might be TRBD2 (6 bases). The CDR3 covers 14 residues. Germline loops: CDR1 SGHDN, CDR2 FVKESK. V was shortened by 4 bases and J by 6 bases, with 15 bases between the two germline ends. CDR3 sequence: CASSRRGGGKTQYF. The DNA of the CDR3 is TGTGCCAGCAGCCGCCGAGGTGGGGGGAAGACCCAGTACTTC.

Details on this clone: Germline and junction disagree at one end, which may indicate a read error. The chain joins TRBV7-2 to TRBJ1-2; 11 nucleotides line up with TRBD1. The CDR3 consists of 15 residues. Germline CDR1 reads SGHTA; CDR2 reads FQGNSA. The DNA for the CDR3 is TGTGCCAGCAGCCCCGGACAGGGGGCTAACTATGACTACACCTTC. It codes for CASSPGQGANYDYTF.

The V call is TRBV11-2, the J call TRBJ2-3; D remains unclear. Germline-derived CDR1 and CDR2 are SGHAT and FQNNGV. The CDR3 consists of 13 residues. The V end was cut by 5 bases, the J end by 0 bases, with 6 bases between. The CDR3 DNA reads TGTGCCAGCAGCCCCTTCAGCACAGATACGCAGTATTTT. Translation gives CASSPFSTDTQYF.

The chain combines TRBV28 with TRBJ1-1, with D unresolved. Between the trimmed V and J ends, which lost 6 bases and 10 bases, there was a span of 12 bases. Germline lookup yields CDR1 MDHEN and CDR2 SYDVKM. This CDR3 contains 11 residues. The CDR3 DNA reads as TGTGCCAGCAGCCGGCGTGGCGGAGCTTTCTTT. Residues: CASSRRGGAFF.

This chain joins TRBV13 and TRBJ1-2, with TRBD1 identical over 8 bases. J was trimmed by 4 bases and V by 4 bases; bases with no gene match: 5. Germline CDR1 reads PRHDT; CDR2 reads FYEKMQ (reference sequence). The CDR3 loop spans 14 amino acids. For the CDR3, the DNA is TGTGCCAGCAGCTCAGGGGGCTTTACCTATGGCTACACCTTC. This codes for CASSSGGFTYGYTF.

The CDR3 DNA reads as TGTGCCAGCAGTTCCCGGGACAGGGCACAAGAGACCCAGTACTTC. This gives the protein CASSSRDRAQETQYF. The chain couples TRBV28 to TRBJ2-5; TRBD1 agrees at 9 bases. Germline assignment: CDR1 MDHEN and CDR2 SYDVKM. V gave up 4 bases and J gave up 2 bases; unmatched junction bases: 5. There are 15 residues in the CDR3. The full variable domain, in which reference TRBV28 and TRBJ2-5 provide the parts outside the CDR3, is DVKVTQSSRYLVKRTGEKVFLECVQDMDHENMFWYRQDPGLGLRLIYFSYDVKMKEKGDIPEGYSVSREKKERFSLILESASTNQTSMYLCASSSRDRAQETQYFGPGTRLLVL.

This clone was observed a handful of times. This sequence joins TRBV7-9 and TRBJ2-4; TRBD2 is a possible D gene (5 bases). V dropped 5 bases and J dropped 8 bases, with 16 bases sitting between them. Germline V gene data show CDR1 as SEHNR and CDR2 as FQNEAQ (reference sequence). This CDR3 is 14 amino acids long. CDR3 sequence: CASSGPGARDIQYF. As DNA, the CDR3 is TGTGCCAGCAGCGGACCTGGTGCGAGGGACATTCAGTACTTC.

V and J are TRBV5-4 and TRBJ2-1; 9 nucleotides align to TRBD2. This CDR3 spans 17 amino acids. V dropped 1 base and J dropped 0; count of bases not matched to a gene: 5. Germline V gives CDR1 SGHNT, CDR2 YYREEE (reference sequence). CDR3 loop: CASSLFAGGSSYNEQFF. The CDR3 nucleotides are TGTGCCAGCAGCTTGTTTGCGGGAGGGAGCTCCTACAATGAGCAGTTCTTC.

The chain has TRBV2 and TRBJ1-2; a possible D gene is TRBD1 (6 bases). The CDR3 has 14 residues. Looked up from germline, CDR1 is SNHLY and CDR2 is FYNNEI. Trimming removed 2 bases at V and 6 bases at J, with 13 bases between. CDR3 amino acids: CASSESVAGDGYTF. The CDR3 DNA follows: TGTGCCAGCAGTGAATCGGTGGCAGGGGATGGCTACACCTTC.

This clone was picked up one time. The chain joins TRBV28 to TRBJ2-5; maybe TRBD2 (5 bases). V gave up 2 bases and J gave up 3 bases, with 7 bases separating them. The germline V gene encodes CDR1 MDHEN and CDR2 SYDVKM. The CDR3 is 13 residues long. The CDR3 DNA sequence: TGTGCCAGCAGTTTAACGGGGAAAGAGACCCAGTACTTC. It is translated as CASSLTGKETQYF. The variable domain in full, completed from reference TRBV28 and TRBJ2-5, reads DVKVTQSSRYLVKRTGEKVFLECVQDMDHENMFWYRQDPGLGLRLIYFSYDVKMKEKGDIPEGYSVSREKKERFSLILESASTNQTSMYLCASSLTGKETQYFGPGTRLLVL.

The J gene is TRBJ2-2, the V gene TRBV6-6, with a possible D match to TRBD2 (6 bases). The CDR3 is 16 residues long. The V gene lost 0 bases and the J gene lost 3 bases, with 11 bases spanning the gap. Germline values: CDR1 MNHNY, CDR2 SVGAGI (reference sequence). CDR3 nucleotide sequence: TGTGCCAGCAGTTACTCAGGGACTGCATACACCGGGGAGCTGTTTTTT. It codes for CASSYSGTAYTGELFF.

This chain joins TRBV7-9 and TRBJ2-1, with D maybe TRBD2 (6 bases). Germline CDR1 reads SEHNR; CDR2 reads FQNEAQ (reference sequence). V was pared by 3 bases and J by 8 bases, with 20 bases between. The CDR3 covers 16 residues. CDR3 DNA: TGTGCCAGCAGCTTCCTGCCGGAGGGCCGGACTCATGAGCAGTTCTTC. Amino acids: CASSFLPEGRTHEQFF.

The J gene is TRBJ2-7, the V gene TRBV11-1; D possibly corresponds to TRBD1 (7 bases). Trimming pared 5 bases from V and 2 bases from J, leaving 13 bases between. The CDR3 length is 14 residues. Germline loops: CDR1 SGHAT, CDR2 FQDESV (reference sequence). For the CDR3, the DNA is TGTGCCAGCAGCAGGAGGGGGCAAACCTACGAGCAGTACTTC. This gives the protein CASSRRGQTYEQYF.

The rearrangement uses TRBV3-1 (or the pseudogene TRBV3-2) and TRBJ2-3; 7 positions agree with TRBD1. The CDR3 extends over 16 amino acids. The ends lost 0 bases at V and 4 bases at J; junction bases unmatched: 7. Germline V gives CDR1 LGHDT, CDR2 YNNKEL (reference sequence). CDR3 protein: CASSQEVQGNSDTQYF. The DNA for the CDR3 is TGTGCCAGCAGCCAAGAGGTACAGGGGAATTCAGATACGCAGTATTTT.

The chain combines TRBV12-3 or TRBV12-4 with TRBJ2-7; D call uncertain. V gave up 3 bases and J gave up 6 bases, with 6 bases separating them. The CDR3 extends over 11 amino acids. CDR3 in DNA: TGTGCCAGCAGTTTGGAGTCCGAGCAGTACTTC. Amino acids: CASSLESEQYF.

The rearrangement links TRBV5-1 to TRBJ2-7; 11 nucleotides agree with TRBD2. Trimming removed 4 bases from V and 4 bases from J; junction bases left unmatched: 7. The germline CDR1 and CDR2 sequences are SGHRS and YFSETQ. The CDR3 extends over 15 amino acids. This chain's CDR3 is CASSTGLADPYEQYF. CDR3 bases: TGCGCCAGCAGCACGGGACTAGCGGACCCTTACGAGCAGTACTTC.

A note on this clone: The junction does not match germline at one end; this may be a read error. This chain links TRBV7-7 with TRBJ2-1; D remains unclear. From germline, CDR1 is SSHAT and CDR2 FNYEAQ (reference sequence). The CDR3 has 14 amino acids. In DNA form, the CDR3 reads TGTGCTAGCAGCTTAGCTAGTTGGTACAATGAGCAGTTCTTC. It translates to CASSLASWYNEQFF.

The CDR3 DNA sequence: TGTGCCAGCAGTCCAGTGGGGGGGGAACCCTATAATTCACCCCTCCACTTT. This translates into CASSPVGGEPYNSPLHF. J is TRBJ1-6 and V is TRBV28; perhaps TRBD1 as D (5 bases). The V gene's germline CDR1 is MDHEN and CDR2 SYDVKM. V was clipped by 5 bases and J by 2 bases, with 16 bases between them. The CDR3 contains 17 residues.

CDR3 sequence reads: CASSRQGTFSYEQYF. The CDR3 DNA reads TGTGCCAGCAGTCGACAGGGGACATTCTCCTACGAGCAGTACTTC. The gene calls are TRBV11-1 and TRBJ2-7; 8 bases agree with TRBD1. V gave up 6 bases and J gave up 0 bases; unmatched junction bases: 7. The CDR3 sequence is 15 residues long. The V gene's germline CDR1 is SGHAT and CDR2 FQDESV (reference sequence).

This chain uses TRBV3-1 (or the pseudogene TRBV3-2) with TRBJ1-1, with 7 nucleotides matching TRBD1. The germline V gene encodes CDR1 LGHDT and CDR2 YNNKEL (reference sequence). The trim removed 2 bases at V and 1 base at J, leaving 10 bases unmatched. The CDR3 has 17 amino acids. The CDR3 region has the DNA TGTGCCAGCAGCCAAAACAGGGGCGAGAGTAGGAACACTGAAGCTTTCTTT. Amino acids: CASSQNRGESRNTEAFF.

This clone was observed once. The V call is TRBV19, the J call TRBJ2-2, with D possibly TRBD1 on 5 matching bases. The CDR3 is 16 residues long. Germline V gene data show CDR1 as LNHDA and CDR2 as SQIVND (reference sequence). The V end lost 3 bases, the J end lost 3 bases, and 14 bases lay between the germline ends. As DNA, the CDR3 is TGTGCCAGTAGTATTTGGGGCGACACTTACACCGGGGAGCTGTTTTTT. This codes for CASSIWGDTYTGELFF.

This chain joins TRBV7-9 and TRBJ2-7, with 9 bases lining up with TRBD1. CDR3 size: 14 residues. Germline V gene lookup returns CDR1 SEHNR and CDR2 FQNEAQ (reference sequence). V was clipped by 5 bases and J by 5 bases; unmatched bases: 7. CDR3: CASSRRDRVDEQYF. CDR3 DNA: TGTGCCAGCAGCCGCCGGGACAGGGTCGACGAGCAGTACTTC. The whole variable domain, remainder taken from reference TRBV7-9 and TRBJ2-7, is DTGVSQNPRHKITKRGQNVTFRCDPISEHNRLYWYRQTLGQGPEFLTYFQNEAQLEKSRLLSDRFSAERPKGSFSTLEIQRTEQGDSAMYLCASSRRDRVDEQYFGPGTRLTVT.

The genes are TRBV7-9 and TRBJ2-7; TRBD1 agrees at 10 bases. Germline CDR1 SEHNR, CDR2 FQNEAQ (reference sequence). CDR3 length: 16 residues. J was trimmed by 1 base and V by 4 bases; bases with no gene match: 7. The CDR3 region is CASSSRGTGASYEQYF. DNA for the CDR3: TGTGCCAGCAGCTCCCGGGGGACAGGGGCTTCCTACGAGCAGTACTTC.